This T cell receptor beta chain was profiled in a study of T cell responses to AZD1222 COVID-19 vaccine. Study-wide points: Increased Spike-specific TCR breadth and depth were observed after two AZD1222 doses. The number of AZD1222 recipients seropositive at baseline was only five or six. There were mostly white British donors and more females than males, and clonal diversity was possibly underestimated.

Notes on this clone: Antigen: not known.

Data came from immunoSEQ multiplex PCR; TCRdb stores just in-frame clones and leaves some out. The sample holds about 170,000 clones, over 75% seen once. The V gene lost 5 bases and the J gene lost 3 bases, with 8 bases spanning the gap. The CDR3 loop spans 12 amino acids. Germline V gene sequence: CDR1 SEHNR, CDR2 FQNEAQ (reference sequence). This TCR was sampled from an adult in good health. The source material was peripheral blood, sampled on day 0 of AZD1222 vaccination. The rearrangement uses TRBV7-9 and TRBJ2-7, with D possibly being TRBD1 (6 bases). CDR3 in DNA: TGTGCCAGCAGCCAGGGACACTACGAGCAGTACTTC. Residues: CASSQGHYEQYF.